The 30 T cell receptor beta chains given below trace back to one sample, sequenced in a study of blood T cell repertoires in COVID-19. Libraries were prepared by immunoSEQ multiplex PCR; TCRdb keeps only in-frame clonotypes and omits some of them. Of about 230,000 clones listed, about 80% are singletons. Sequencing was carried out using peripheral blood. The receptors come from a woman in her 50s with acute or convalescent COVID-19.

This sequence joins TRBV7-9 and TRBJ1-6, with D possibly TRBD1 on 5 matching bases. The V gene's germline CDR1 is SEHNR and CDR2 FQNEAQ (reference sequence). The CDR3 consists of 12 residues. V was shortened by 5 bases and J by 8 bases, with 7 bases between the two germline ends. The CDR3, as DNA: TGTGCCAGCAGCCTCAGGGATTCACCCCTCCACTTT. It translates to CASSLRDSPLHF.

The chain employs TRBV10-3 and TRBJ2-1; 9 bases match TRBD2. The V gene end was trimmed by 4 bases and the J gene end by 4 bases; junction bases not matched to a gene: 5. This CDR3 is built from 15 residues. The germline gives CDR1 ENHRY, CDR2 SYGVKD. The chain's CDR3 is CAISGTSGGYNEQFF. CDR3 DNA: TGTGCCATCAGTGGGACCAGCGGGGGGTACAATGAGCAGTTCTTC.

The CDR3: CASSLVTIGGGSYEQYF. The CDR3 DNA sequence: TGTGCCAGCAGCTTAGTGACGATTGGCGGGGGCTCCTACGAGCAGTACTTC. V usage is TRBV7-9 and J usage is TRBJ2-7; 7 bases map to TRBD2. Germline CDR1 reads SEHNR; CDR2 reads FQNEAQ (reference sequence). The CDR3 is 17 residues long. Losses at the gene ends were 1 base for V and 0 bases for J; bases not matched to a gene: 9.

The chain employs TRBV6-6 and TRBJ2-7; D is ambiguous. V was cut by 5 bases and J by 5 bases, with 7 bases left in between. The CDR3 loop spans 11 amino acids. Germline-derived CDR1 and CDR2 are MNHNY and SVGAGI (reference sequence). The CDR3 is CASSGDNEQYF. The CDR3 bases are TGTGCCAGCAGTGGTGACAACGAGCAGTACTTC.

This clone was counted a few times. This chain links TRBV28 with TRBJ1-1; TRBD1 aligns across 9 bases. Germline V gene data show CDR1 as MDHEN and CDR2 as SYDVKM. This CDR3 contains 17 residues. Losses at the gene ends were 1 base for V and 1 base for J; bases not matched to a gene: 7. The CDR3 bases are TGTGCCAGCAGTTTATCTGGGACAGGGTACCAGAACACTGAAGCTTTCTTT. Its protein product is CASSLSGTGYQNTEAFF.

This clone occurred a few times. The V gene is TRBV29-1, the J gene TRBJ2-1; TRBD1 is a possible D gene (5 bases). There are 13 residues in the CDR3. The germline V and J ends were trimmed by 6 bases and 7 bases, with 16 bases remaining between them. Germline CDR1 and CDR2: SQVTM and ANQGSEA. The CDR3 here is CSVAGFSLNEQFF. In DNA form, the CDR3 reads TGCAGCGTCGCAGGGTTTTCTTTGAATGAGCAGTTCTTC.

V gene TRBV12-3 or TRBV12-4 combines with J gene TRBJ2-5; D gene uncertain. The ends were cut back, 3 bases at V and 5 bases at J, with 10 bases in the middle. CDR3 size: 13 residues. Written as DNA, the CDR3 is TGTGCCAGCAGTTTGGGTCCGCGGGAGACCCAGTACTTC. The encoded protein is CASSLGPRETQYF.

V is TRBV21-1 and J is TRBJ1-2. TRBV21-1 is a known pseudogene. There are 12 residues in the CDR3. The chain's CDR3 is CASSKGRIGYTF. The DNA for the CDR3 is TGTGCCAGCAGCAAAGGTCGTATAGGCTACACCTTC.

The rearrangement joins TRBV24-1 to TRBJ2-1; 12 bases align to TRBD2. Germline values: CDR1 KGHDR, CDR2 SFDVKD. The length of the CDR3 is 19 residues. V shed 3 bases and J 5 bases; nucleotides not matched to a gene: 13. The CDR3 sequence is CATSDPTSGREIVHNEQFF. The CDR3 coding sequence is TGTGCCACCAGTGATCCGACTAGCGGGAGAGAGATCGTCCACAATGAGCAGTTCTTC.

CDR3 DNA: TGTGCCAGTAGTATAGTAACTAGGGAGACCCAGTACTTC. Translating gives CASSIVTRETQYF. The rearrangement joins TRBV19 to TRBJ2-5, with D possibly matching TRBD2 (5 bases). The CDR3 extends over 13 amino acids. Trimming stripped 1 base from V and 5 bases from J, with 8 bases between. The V gene's germline CDR1 is LNHDA and CDR2 SQIVND (reference sequence).

This chain links TRBV19 with TRBJ1-4, with D maybe TRBD1 (6 bases). Germline V lookup: CDR1 LNHDA, CDR2 SQIVND (reference sequence). The CDR3 has 15 residues. V lost 5 bases, J lost 5 bases, and 15 bases lay in between. The CDR3 spells CASSAEQGGNEKLFF. The CDR3 bases are TGTGCCAGTAGTGCGGAACAGGGAGGGAATGAAAAACTGTTTTTT.

The J gene is TRBJ2-3, the V gene TRBV15, with 14 bases matching TRBD2. The germline V gene has CDR1 LNHNV and CDR2 YYDKDF (reference sequence). The CDR3 extends over 18 amino acids. J gave up 5 bases and V 2 bases, and 9 bases lay outside the gene matches. CDR3 in DNA: TGTGCCACCAGCAGAACACCTGCCGGGACTAGCGGGAGAGATACGCAGTATTTT. It encodes CATSRTPAGTSGRDTQYF.

The V gene is TRBV2, the J gene TRBJ1-4, with a tentative D call TRBD1 (5 bases). CDR1 is SNHLY, CDR2 FYNNEI, per germline. V was pared by 9 bases and J by 0 bases, with 14 bases between. The CDR3 extends over 15 amino acids. CDR3 coding DNA: TGTGCCAGTCGGAGGGTAGGGGCAACTAATGAAAAACTGTTTTTT. As protein: CASRRVGATNEKLFF.

The chain carries TRBV10-3 and TRBJ2-1; 7 bases line up with TRBD2. The CDR3 loop spans 17 amino acids. V trimming: 0 bases; J trimming: 1 base; junction bases outside the gene matches: 6. CDR1 and CDR2 from the germline V gene are ENHRY and SYGVKD. CDR3 sequence (DNA): TGTGCCATCAGTGAGTCGCCAGCGGGGCAATCCTACAATGAGCAGTTCTTC. Amino acid sequence: CAISESPAGQSYNEQFF.

CDR3 region: CASSQDRGRRGYTF. CDR3 in DNA: TGCGCCAGCAGCCAAGACAGGGGAAGACGCGGCTACACCTTC. V is TRBV4-3 and J is TRBJ1-2; perhaps TRBD1 as D (6 bases). Germline CDR1 reads LGHNA; CDR2 reads YSLEER. There are 14 residues in the CDR3. The V end lost 0 bases, the J end lost 8 bases, and 13 bases lay between the germline ends.

This clone was seen a handful of times. The chain combines TRBV19 with TRBJ1-5; a possible D gene is TRBD1 (6 bases). This CDR3 has 15 amino acids. The germline V and J ends were trimmed by 3 bases and 3 bases, with 12 bases remaining between them. CDR1 and CDR2 (germline): LNHDA, SQIVND (reference sequence). CDR3 nucleotides: TGTGCCAGTAGTATCGGGACAAGCCACAATCAGCCCCAGCATTTT. Its protein product is CASSIGTSHNQPQHF. The complete variable domain, with remaining parts taken from reference TRBV19 and TRBJ1-5, reads DGGITQSPKYLFRKEGQNVTLSCEQNLNHDAMYWYRQDPGQGLRLIYYSQIVNDFQKGDIAEGYSVSREKKESFPLTVTSAQKNPTAFYLCASSIGTSHNQPQHFGDGTRLSIL.

This chain connects TRBV5-6 to TRBJ1-5; 9 bases align to TRBD1. The CDR3 is made up of 16 amino acids. J gave up 3 bases and V 4 bases, and 8 bases lay outside the gene matches. From germline, CDR1 is SGHDT and CDR2 YYEEEE. The CDR3 nucleotides are TGTGCCAGCAGCCACGGGACAGGGAGGGCCAATCAGCCCCAGCATTTT. It translates to CASSHGTGRANQPQHF.

V usage is TRBV3-1 (or the pseudogene TRBV3-2) and J usage is TRBJ1-6, with 8 bases lining up with TRBD1. The junction had 9 bases not matched to a gene; V was cut back by 4 bases and J by 10 bases. The CDR3 runs to 15 residues. Per the germline V gene, CDR1 is LGHDT and CDR2 is YNNKEL (reference sequence). CDR3 in amino acids: CASSPLTGVRSPLHF. CDR3 in DNA: TGTGCCAGCAGCCCACTGACAGGGGTGAGATCACCCCTCCACTTT.

The chain recombines TRBV21-1 with TRBJ2-7; TRBD2, the D gene given by the table, was not confirmed from the DNA. TRBV21-1 is a documented pseudogene. The CDR3 has 14 amino acids. The CDR3 DNA sequence: TGTGCCAGCAGCCCTGGCAGGCGGGGCTACGAGCAGTACTTC. Translating it yields CASSPGRRGYEQYF.

This sequence joins TRBV6-2 or TRBV6-3 and TRBJ1-6; a possible D gene is TRBD1 (5 bases). Germline V gene sequence: CDR1 MNHEY, CDR2 SVGEGT. The CDR3 sequence is 13 residues long. V was clipped by 4 bases and J by 9 bases, with 10 bases between them. The CDR3 loop reads CASSSRGGSPLHF. CDR3 sequence (DNA): TGTGCCAGCAGTTCTAGGGGTGGTTCACCCCTCCACTTT.

The J gene is TRBJ1-3, the V gene TRBV9, with 7 bases matching TRBD1. V lost 2 bases and J lost 0; bases outside the gene matches: 11. CDR3 length: 18 residues. Germline values: CDR1 SGDLS, CDR2 YYNGEE. Here the CDR3 DNA reads TGTGCCAGCAGCGTTCGGGACAGTGGGACCTCCTCTGGAAACACCATATATTTT. It codes for CASSVRDSGTSSGNTIYF.

The chain combines TRBV5-6 with TRBJ2-3; possibly TRBD2 for D (7 bases). The CDR3 is 16 amino acids. Germline V CDR1 and CDR2: SGHDT, YYEEEE. V was cut by 4 bases and J by 5 bases, with 20 bases left in between. In DNA, the CDR3 is TGTGCCAGCAGCCCTCAAAATAGGGGGGGGCTAGATACGCAGTATTTT. This encodes CASSPQNRGGLDTQYF.

The chain is built from TRBV2 and TRBJ2-7, with D hard to call. V shed 2 bases and J shed 5 bases, with 10 bases lying between them. The CDR3 runs 13 residues. The germline V gene encodes CDR1 SNHLY and CDR2 FYNNEI. The CDR3 here is CASSESVFDEQYF. The CDR3 nucleotides are TGTGCCAGCAGTGAAAGCGTTTTCGACGAGCAGTACTTC.

The chain uses TRBV3-1 (or the pseudogene TRBV3-2) and TRBJ2-1; no clear D. Germline CDR1 is LGHDT and CDR2 is YNNKEL (reference sequence). This CDR3 spans 16 amino acids. V lost 3 bases and J 5 bases, leaving 17 bases between the germline ends. The chain's CDR3 is CASSQAVGRSNNEQFF. The CDR3 nucleotides read TGTGCCAGCAGCCAGGCAGTGGGCAGGTCGAACAATGAGCAGTTCTTC.

The chain links TRBV2 to TRBJ1-1, with no clear D. This CDR3 comprises 12 residues. Deletions cut 4 bases from V and 1 base from J, with 4 bases between. CDR1 SNHLY and CDR2 FYNNEI come from the germline V gene. The CDR3 here is CASSVQNTEAFF. The CDR3 nucleotides are TGTGCCAGCAGTGTTCAGAACACTGAAGCTTTCTTT.

The gene calls are TRBV4-3 and TRBJ1-1; 10 nucleotides line up with TRBD1. V lost 4 bases to trimming and J lost 2 bases; unmatched junction nucleotides: 4. The CDR3 sequence is 15 residues long. Germline V lookup: CDR1 LGHNA, CDR2 YSLEER. The DNA of the CDR3 is TGCGCCAGCAGCCTCGACAGGGGGCCTAACACTGAAGCTTTCTTT. As protein: CASSLDRGPNTEAFF.

This clone has a single count. The V and J genes are TRBV25-1 and TRBJ1-4, with D perhaps TRBD1 (5 bases). Germline V gene data show CDR1 as MGHDK and CDR2 as SYGVNS. Between the trimmed V and J ends, which lost 5 bases and 5 bases, there was a span of 15 bases. The CDR3 is 15 residues long. CDR3 region: CASSPPGLTNEKLFF. As DNA, the CDR3 is TGTGCCAGCAGTCCTCCGGGACTGACGAATGAAAAACTGTTTTTT.

The chain combines TRBV6-1 with TRBJ2-3, with D perhaps TRBD2 (5 bases). V was shortened by 2 bases and J by 5 bases, with 14 bases between the two germline ends. Germline values: CDR1 MNHNS, CDR2 SASEGT. The CDR3 extends over 15 amino acids. In DNA, the CDR3 is TGTGCCAGCAGTGAAACCCTTGGGGAGAAAGATACGCAGTATTTT. Translating gives CASSETLGEKDTQYF.

The chain recombines TRBV19 with TRBJ2-5; D perhaps matches TRBD2 (6 bases). The CDR3 contains 14 residues. V was cut by 4 bases and J by 5 bases, with 14 bases left in between. Germline CDR1 and CDR2: LNHDA and SQIVND (reference sequence). CDR3 nucleotides: TGTGCCAGTAGTACTACCGGGACTGGGGAGACCCAGTACTTC. The encoded protein is CASSTTGTGETQYF.

The chain combines TRBV6-5 with TRBJ2-5; the match to TRBD1 covers 7 bases. Germline CDR1 is MNHEY and CDR2 is SVGAGI. The J segment lost 1 base and the V segment lost 3 bases, leaving 8 bases of the junction unmatched. This CDR3 contains 16 residues. The CDR3: CASSYHAHRGQETQYF. As DNA, the CDR3 is TGTGCCAGCAGTTATCATGCCCACAGGGGCCAAGAGACCCAGTACTTC.